The 15 T cell receptor beta chains presented below share a single source sample, sequenced in a study of T cells in Graves' hyperthyroidism and ophthalmopathy. Amplified TCR beta CDR3 regions derived from RNA transcripts. HTBI primers drove first-round RT-PCR of the TCR CDR3. MiXCR, applied by TCRdb to the multiplex PCR reads, yields one record per CDR3 protein. Of fewer than 650,000 distinct CDR3 sequences listed, over 35% are singletons. Sequenced material: peripheral blood or thyroid tissue (not recorded which). These receptors were taken from an adult woman with Graves' disease, either hyperthyroidism or ophthalmopathy (not recorded which).

V is TRBV7-8 and J is TRBJ2-1; D is ambiguous. The V gene lost 5 bases and the J gene lost 2 bases, with 10 bases spanning the gap. The CDR3 spans 14 residues. Per the germline V gene, CDR1 is SGHVS and CDR2 is FQNEAQ. CDR3 residues: CASSTRAAYNEQFF. The CDR3 nucleotides are TGTGCCAGCAGCACTCGGGCGGCCTACAATGAGCAGTTCTTC. The whole variable domain, remainder taken from reference TRBV7-8 and TRBJ2-1, is GAGVSQSPRYKVAKRGQDVALRCDPISGHVSLFWYQQALGQGPEFLTYFQNEAQLDKSGLPSDRFFAERPEGSVSTLKIQRTQQEDSAVYLCASSTRAAYNEQFFGPGTRLTVL.

Note on this clonotype: A read error may account for a junction end that differs from germline. The chain combines TRBV4-1 with TRBJ1-4; possibly TRBD1 for D (6 bases). Looked up from germline, CDR1 is MGHRA and CDR2 is YSYEKL. The CDR3 is 14 residues long. For the CDR3, the DNA is TGTGCCAGCAACCCGGGACATTCGAATGAAAAACTGTTTTTT. Its protein is CASNPGHSNEKLFF.

This clonotype was found a few times. The V gene is TRBV6-2 or TRBV6-3, the J gene TRBJ2-7; 7 bases fit TRBD1. Trimming at V came to 9 bases and at J to 6 bases, leaving 8 bases not matched to a gene. The germline CDR1 and CDR2 sequences are MNHEY and SVGEGT. CDR3 size: 12 residues. The CDR3 nucleotides read TGTGCCAGTTCGACAGGGACATCCGAGCAGTACTTC. This sequence encodes CASSTGTSEQYF.

The chain recombines TRBV14 with TRBJ1-1; TRBD1 is a possible D gene (5 bases). CDR3 size: 15 residues. The V gene lost 8 bases and the J gene lost 4 bases, with 20 bases spanning the gap. From germline, CDR1 is SGHDN and CDR2 FVKESK. Here the CDR3 DNA reads TGTGCCAGCTCACCATCATCCCAGGGAGGCACTGAAGCTTTCTTT. Translation gives CASSPSSQGGTEAFF. Combining the CDR3 with reference TRBV14 and TRBJ1-1 gives the whole variable domain EAGVTQFPSHSVIEKGQTVTLRCDPISGHDNLYWYRRVMGKEIKFLLHFVKESKQDESGMPNNRFLAERTGGTYSTLKVQPAELEDSGVYFCASSPSSQGGTEAFFGQGTRLTVV.

The chain carries TRBV12-3 or TRBV12-4 and TRBJ2-5, with D uncertain. CDR3 size: 14 residues. The ends were cut back, 3 bases at V and 5 bases at J, with 13 bases in the middle. The CDR3 loop is CASSFPRQAETQYF. As DNA, the CDR3 is TGTGCCAGCAGTTTTCCGCGGCAGGCCGAGACCCAGTACTTC.

Concerning this clonotype itself: Relative to the germline gene, one junction end is altered; a read error may explain this. The rearrangement links TRBV5-1 to TRBJ2-7; perhaps TRBD2 as D (6 bases). Germline CDR1 and CDR2: SGHRS and YFSETQ. The CDR3 is 13 residues long. The CDR3 nucleotides read TGTGCCAGCAGCCTGGGACTCCTCTACGAGCAGTACTTC. Its translation: CASSLGLLYEQYF.

In this sample, this clonotype turned up a few times. The CDR3 nucleotides read TGTGCCAGCAGCCTTCATCGGATGGTTGAAAAACTGTTTTTT. Protein product: CASSLHRMVEKLFF. V and J are TRBV7-9 and TRBJ1-4; no firm D call. The CDR3 has 14 residues. Germline V gene sequence: CDR1 SEHNR, CDR2 FQNEAQ (reference sequence). With 5 bases removed from V and 7 bases from J, the gap between germline ends came to 14 bases.

This clonotype was seen at least ten times. The rearrangement uses TRBV5-5 and TRBJ2-2; 12 bases match TRBD2. This CDR3 has 17 residues. Germline lookup yields CDR1 SGHKS and CDR2 YYEKEE (reference sequence). V shed 0 bases and J 7 bases; nucleotides not matched to a gene: 7. The CDR3 DNA follows: TGTGCCAGCAGCTTGGCTAGCGGGAGGGTCCGCGACGGGGAGCTGTTTTTT. Translation: CASSLASGRVRDGELFF.

The chain carries TRBV19 and TRBJ1-1, with 7 bases lining up with TRBD1. V lost 3 bases to trimming and J lost 1 base; unmatched junction nucleotides: 14. This CDR3 is built from 18 residues. Germline V gene lookup returns CDR1 LNHDA and CDR2 SQIVND (reference sequence). The DNA for the CDR3 is TGTGCCAGTAGTATTATCGTTCGACAGGGACGGTGGAACACTGAAGCTTTCTTT. Its protein is CASSIIVRQGRWNTEAFF.

This rearrangement joins TRBV15 to TRBJ1-5; D unclear. The ends were cut back, 3 bases at V and 0 bases at J, with 6 bases in the middle. Germline CDR1 and CDR2: LNHNV and YYDKDF (reference sequence). This CDR3 has 14 residues. The CDR3 sequence: CATSRVNSNQPQHF. Here the CDR3 DNA reads TGTGCCACCAGCAGGGTGAATAGCAATCAGCCCCAGCATTTT.

The chain is built from TRBV7-9 and TRBJ2-7, with D maybe TRBD1 (6 bases). V was cut by 4 bases and J by 2 bases, with 24 bases left in between. The CDR3 has 18 residues. Germline V gene lookup returns CDR1 SEHNR and CDR2 FQNEAQ (reference sequence). The CDR3, as DNA: TGTGCCAGCAGCTCCCAGGGGCGGGCCCCCGGTAGGGCCTACGAGCAGTACTTC. Its translation: CASSSQGRAPGRAYEQYF.

This clonotype occurred a few times. This chain links TRBV15 with TRBJ1-2, with D possibly TRBD1 on 5 matching bases. Germline V gene data show CDR1 as LNHNV and CDR2 as YYDKDF (reference sequence). Trimming removed 0 bases at V and 4 bases at J, with 12 bases between. CDR3 length: 15 residues. The CDR3 bases are TGTGCCACCAGCAGAGATTCGGGGCTGAGCTATGGCTACACCTTC. This encodes CATSRDSGLSYGYTF. The variable domain in full, completed from reference TRBV15 and TRBJ1-2, reads DAMVIQNPRYQVTQFGKPVTLSCSQTLNHNVMYWYQQKSSQAPKLLFHYYDKDFNNEADTPDNFQSRRPNTSFCFLDIRSPGLGDTAMYLCATSRDSGLSYGYTFGSGTRLTVV.

V is TRBV6-6 and J is TRBJ1-6, with D possibly TRBD1 on 5 matching bases. CDR3 size: 13 residues. V lost 5 bases and J lost 6, with 8 bases in between. Germline assignment: CDR1 MNHNY and CDR2 SVGAGI (reference sequence). The chain's CDR3 is CASSVRVNSPLHF. The CDR3 nucleotides are TGTGCCAGCAGTGTCAGGGTTAATTCACCCCTCCACTTT.

The chain carries TRBV2 and TRBJ1-2; a possible D gene is TRBD1 (6 bases). CDR3 size: 15 residues. CDR1 SNHLY and CDR2 FYNNEI come from the germline V gene. V lost 6 bases and J 4 bases, leaving 18 bases between the germline ends. Written as DNA, the CDR3 is TGTGCCAGCAGATCCAACCGGGACACAGGCTATGGCTACACCTTC. This encodes CASRSNRDTGYGYTF.

About this clonotype: The final CDR3 position lacks the conserved phenylalanine or tryptophan, pointing to a likely read error. It is unclear where the CDR3 begins or ends on the DNA, so no DNA is shown, and the CDR3 is as TCRdb lists it. The rearrangement joins TRBV7-3 to TRBJ2-2; the listed D gene, TRBD2, was not tested against the DNA. Inclusive of both ends, the CDR3 amounts to 15 amino acids. CDR1 and CDR2 from the germline V gene are SGHTA and FQGTGA. The CDR3 protein is CASSPTSANTGELVL.